Listed here is a single TCR beta chain. As yet, its antigen is unknown. This entry belongs to a study of immune cell composition in non-small cell lung cancer. General study results and limits: Squamous lung tumours showed higher top 10 clone scores and clonality than adenocarcinomas.

Clones were read by immunoSEQ multiplex PCR, and TCRdb kept only the in-frame ones, dropping some. The table records about 2,500 clones, 80% to 90% of them present only once. The germline gives CDR1 SGDLS, CDR2 YYNGEE. The CDR3 totals 15 residues. Trimming left V 3 bases short and J 4 bases short, with 14 bases between. Sample: lung tumor tissue. This receptor was obtained from a human donor with non-small cell lung cancer. The chain is built from TRBV9 and TRBJ1-5; D not certain. The CDR3 DNA is TGTGCCAGCAGCGGCTCGCCTCACGCGAATCAGCCCCAGCATTTT. Amino acid sequence: CASSGSPHANQPQHF. The variable domain in full, with the rest retrieved from reference TRBV9 and TRBJ1-5, is DSGVTQTPKHLITATGQRVTLRCSPRSGDLSVYWYQQSLDQGLQFLIQYYNGEERAKGNILERFSAQQFPDLHSELNLSSLELGDSALYFCASSGSPHANQPQHFGDGTRLSIL.